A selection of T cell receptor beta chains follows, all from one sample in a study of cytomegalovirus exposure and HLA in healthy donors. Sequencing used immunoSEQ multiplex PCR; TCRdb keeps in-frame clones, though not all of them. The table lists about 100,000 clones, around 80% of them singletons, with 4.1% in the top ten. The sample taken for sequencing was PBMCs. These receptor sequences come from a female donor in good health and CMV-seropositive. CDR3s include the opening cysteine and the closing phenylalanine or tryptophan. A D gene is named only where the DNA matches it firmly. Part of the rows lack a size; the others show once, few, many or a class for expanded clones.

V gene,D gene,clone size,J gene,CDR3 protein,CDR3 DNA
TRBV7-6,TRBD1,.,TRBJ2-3,CASSLGQGLSTDTQYF,TGTGCCAGCAGCCTGGGACAGGGACTCAGCACAGATACGCAGTATTTT
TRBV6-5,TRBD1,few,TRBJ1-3,CASSLAGQTSGNTIYF,TGTGCCAGCAGTTTAGCGGGACAGACCTCTGGAAACACCATATATTTT
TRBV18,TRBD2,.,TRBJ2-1,CASSLGLAGVTNEQFF,TGTGCCAGCTCACTGGGACTAGCGGGAGTCACCAATGAGCAGTTCTTC
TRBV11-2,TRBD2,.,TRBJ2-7,CASSPSRGNSYEQYF,TGTGCCAGCAGCCCCTCGCGGGGGAACTCCTACGAGCAGTACTTC
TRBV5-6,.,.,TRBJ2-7,CASSLQNYEQYF,TGTGCCAGCAGCTTGCAAAACTACGAGCAGTACTTC
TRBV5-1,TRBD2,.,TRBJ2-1,CASSLQAGGTNEQFF,TGCGCCAGCAGCTTGCAAGCGGGGGGGACCAATGAGCAGTTCTTC
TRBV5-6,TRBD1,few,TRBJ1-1,CASSRGQVNTEAFF,TGTGCCAGCAGCAGGGGACAGGTGAACACTGAAGCTTTCTTT
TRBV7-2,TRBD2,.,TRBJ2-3,CASSFFRTSGGSTDTQYF,TGTGCCAGCAGCTTCTTCCGGACTAGCGGGGGGAGCACAGATACGCAGTATTTT
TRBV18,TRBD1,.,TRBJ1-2,CASSPSGTGGLGYTF,TGTGCCAGCTCACCATCCGGGACAGGGGGCCTTGGCTACACCTTC
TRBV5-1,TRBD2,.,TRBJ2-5,CASSTTSGAGTQYF,TGCGCCAGCAGCACAACTAGCGGGGCCGGGACCCAGTACTTC
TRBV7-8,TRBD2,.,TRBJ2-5,CASSWRGGGQETQYF,TGTGCCAGCAGCTGGCGGGGGGGCGGGCAAGAGACCCAGTACTTC
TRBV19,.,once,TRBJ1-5,CASSISPGNQPQHF,TGTGCCAGTAGTATAAGCCCCGGTAATCAGCCCCAGCATTTT
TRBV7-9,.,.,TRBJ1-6,CASSLQGGVYNSPLHF,TGTGCCAGCAGCTTACAGGGTGGCGTCTATAATTCACCCCTCCACTTT
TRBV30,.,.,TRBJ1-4,CAWRTTAEKLFF,TGTGCCTGGAGAACAACAGCCGAAAAACTGTTTTTT
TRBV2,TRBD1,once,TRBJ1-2,CASSVNKGTVSGYTF,TGTGCCAGCAGCGTTAACAAAGGGACAGTAAGTGGCTACACCTTC
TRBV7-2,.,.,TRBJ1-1,CASSLLGLGSDTEAFF,TGTGCCAGCAGCTTATTGGGGCTTGGGTCGGACACTGAAGCTTTCTTT
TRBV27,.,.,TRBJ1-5,CASSLQGSNQPQHF,TGTGCCAGCAGTCTCCAGGGGAGCAATCAGCCCCAGCATTTT
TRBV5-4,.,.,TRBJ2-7,CASSSTGISYEQYF,TGTGCCAGCAGCAGTACAGGGATTTCCTACGAGCAGTACTTC
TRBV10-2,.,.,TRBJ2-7,CASRAGSYEQYF,TGCGCCAGCAGGGCGGGATCCTACGAGCAGTACTTC
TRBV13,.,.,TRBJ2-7,CASSFLDSYEQYF,TGTGCCAGCAGCTTCCTAGACTCCTACGAGCAGTACTTC
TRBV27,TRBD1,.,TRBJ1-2,CASSPRDRGGYTF,TGTGCCAGCAGCCCCCGAGACAGGGGAGGCTACACCTTC
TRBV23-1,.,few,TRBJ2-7,CASSQSPQGGNYEQYF,TGCGCCAGCAGTCAATCGCCGCAGGGGGGAAACTACGAGCAGTACTTC
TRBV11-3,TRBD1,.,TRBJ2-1,CASSLDRSHEQFF,TGTGCCAGCAGCTTGGACAGGTCCCATGAGCAGTTCTTC
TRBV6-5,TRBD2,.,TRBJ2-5,CAARTRGHQETQYF,TGTGCCGCCAGGACTAGGGGCCACCAAGAGACCCAGTACTTC
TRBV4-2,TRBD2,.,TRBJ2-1,CASSQVAGATNEQFF,TGTGCCAGCAGCCAAGTTGCGGGAGCCACCAATGAGCAGTTCTTC
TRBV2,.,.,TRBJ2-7,CASSEGPYEQYF,TGTGCCAGCAGTGAAGGGCCCTACGAGCAGTACTTC
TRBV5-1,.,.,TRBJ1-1,CASSSLATRGTEAFF,TGCGCCAGCAGCTCCCTGGCGACCAGAGGCACTGAAGCTTTCTTT
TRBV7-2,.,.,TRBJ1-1,CASSEQGWEAFF,TGTGCCAGCAGCGAGCAGGGGTGGGAAGCTTTCTTT
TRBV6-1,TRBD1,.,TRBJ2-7,CASSDYRGSEQYF,TGTGCCAGCAGTGACTACAGGGGGAGCGAGCAGTACTTC
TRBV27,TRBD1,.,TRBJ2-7,CASSLSAGGYEQYF,TGTGCCAGCAGTTTATCCGCAGGGGGCTACGAGCAGTACTTC
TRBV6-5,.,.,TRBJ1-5,CASQQGWGQPQHF,TGTGCCAGTCAACAGGGTTGGGGGCAGCCCCAGCATTTT
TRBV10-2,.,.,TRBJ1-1,CASRHNTEAFF,TGCGCCAGCAGGCACAATACTGAAGCTTTCTTT
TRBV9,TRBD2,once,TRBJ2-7,CASSVSGTTGPYEQYF,TGTGCCAGCAGCGTATCCGGGACTACCGGTCCCTACGAGCAGTACTTC
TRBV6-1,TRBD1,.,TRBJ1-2,CASNEGDRGLRGYTF,TGTGCCAGCAATGAGGGGGACAGGGGGCTGCGGGGCTACACCTTC
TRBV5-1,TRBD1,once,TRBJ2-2,CASSRTGQTGAGELFF,TGCGCCAGCAGCCGAACGGGACAGACGGGCGCCGGGGAGCTGTTTTTT
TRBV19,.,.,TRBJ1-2,CASSILRGSNYGYTF,TGTGCCAGTAGTATACTTAGAGGGTCTAACTATGGCTACACCTTC
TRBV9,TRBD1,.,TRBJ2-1,CASSPHSGQGEGDEQFF,TGTGCCAGCAGCCCCCATTCGGGGCAGGGGGAAGGAGATGAGCAGTTCTTC
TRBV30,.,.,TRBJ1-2,CAWSQQGFDGYTF,TGTGCCTGGAGTCAACAGGGTTTCGACGGCTACACCTTC
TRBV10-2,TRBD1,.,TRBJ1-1,CASSRDRADPKF,TGCGCCAGCAGCCGGGACAGAGCAGATCCTAAATTT
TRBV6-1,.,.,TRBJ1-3,CASSEALQGSSGNTIYF,TGTGCCAGCAGTGAAGCGCTTCAGGGTTCCTCTGGAAACACCATATATTTT
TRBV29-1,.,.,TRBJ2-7,CSVEDRTVATSEQYF,TGCAGCGTTGAAGATCGCACAGTCGCTACCAGCGAGCAGTACTTC
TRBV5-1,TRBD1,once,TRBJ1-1,CASSWNGQGAEAFF,TGCGCCAGCAGCTGGAACGGACAGGGGGCTGAAGCTTTCTTT
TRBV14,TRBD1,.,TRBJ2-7,CASSQAGQDFHEQYF,TGTGCCAGCAGCCAAGCAGGACAGGATTTCCACGAGCAGTACTTC
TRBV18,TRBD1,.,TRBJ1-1,CASSPLQGGDTEAFF,TGTGCCAGCTCACCCCTTCAGGGGGGCGACACTGAAGCTTTCTTT
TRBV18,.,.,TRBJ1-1,CASSSIGANTEAFF,TGTGCCAGCTCATCTATTGGGGCCAACACTGAAGCTTTCTTT
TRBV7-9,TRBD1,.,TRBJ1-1,CASRRDRAYSNTEAFF,TGTGCCAGCAGGCGGGACAGGGCATACTCGAACACTGAAGCTTTCTTT
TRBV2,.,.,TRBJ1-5,CASSTRGGVGNQPQHF,TGTGCCAGCAGTACCCGGGGAGGGGTAGGCAATCAGCCCCAGCATTTT
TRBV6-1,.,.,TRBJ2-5,CASRRYQETQYF,TGTGCCAGCAGACGGTACCAAGAGACCCAGTACTTC
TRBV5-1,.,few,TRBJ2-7,CASSSHRENRAGEQYF,TGCGCCAGCAGCTCCCACCGGGAAAACAGGGCGGGCGAGCAGTACTTC
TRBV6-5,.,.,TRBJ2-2,CASVPGRGNTGELFF,TGTGCCAGTGTGCCCGGCAGGGGAAACACCGGGGAGCTGTTTTTT